Below, 18 T cell receptor beta chains from the same sample are listed, as sequenced in a study of blood T cell repertoires in COVID-19. Assay used: immunoSEQ multiplex PCR; TCRdb lists only in-frame clones, some missing. The table records around 160,000 clones, around nine tenths of them present only once. Sequenced: peripheral blood. All receptors come from a human donor in a cohort sampled during active COVID-19.

This clone was counted only a few times. CDR3 nucleotides: TGCGCCAGCAGCTGGACGGGACAACACACTGAAGCTTTCTTT. This encodes CASSWTGQHTEAFF. The rearrangement uses TRBV5-1 and TRBJ1-1; TRBD1 is a possible D gene (6 bases). The CDR3 runs 14 residues. Germline V lookup: CDR1 SGHRS, CDR2 YFSETQ. Trimming removed 3 bases at V and 3 bases at J, with 12 bases between.

This chain connects TRBV18 to TRBJ1-5, with D maybe TRBD1 (5 bases). The germline V gene encodes CDR1 KGHSH and CDR2 LQKENI. The CDR3 length is 13 residues. V lost 3 bases to trimming and J lost 9 bases, with 12 bases between them. DNA for the CDR3: TGTGCCAGCTCACCGGACAATCAGGGGCCCCAGCATTTT. This codes for CASSPDNQGPQHF.

The chain uses TRBV6-5 and TRBJ1-6; no reliable D call. V lost 6 bases and J lost 9, with 12 bases in between. Germline V lookup: CDR1 MNHEY, CDR2 SVGAGI. This CDR3 contains 13 residues. The DNA for the CDR3 is TGTGCCAGCAGGGAGATGGGGAGTTCACCCCTCCACTTT. This translates into CASREMGSSPLHF.

The chain joins TRBV11-2 to TRBJ2-1; 8 bases are shared with TRBD1. The CDR3 runs to 17 residues. Germline values: CDR1 SGHAT, CDR2 FQNNGV. Unmatched junction bases numbered 10, after V lost 0 bases and J lost 6 bases. This CDR3 reads CASSLDSAGGIVNEQFF. The CDR3 coding sequence is TGTGCCAGCAGCTTAGATTCAGCAGGGGGCATCGTCAATGAGCAGTTCTTC.

This chain links TRBV5-1 with TRBJ1-2; D remains unclear. Trimming shortened V by 2 bases and J by 4 bases, and 18 bases separated the two germline ends. The CDR3 sequence is 16 residues long. Germline V gene data show CDR1 as SGHRS and CDR2 as YFSETQ. The chain's CDR3 is CASSFDGRSSIYGYTF. The CDR3 DNA reads TGCGCCAGCAGCTTCGACGGCCGGAGCTCGATCTATGGCTACACCTTC.

This clone was recorded only once. V is TRBV7-8 and J is TRBJ2-5, with 7 positions matching TRBD2. V lost 1 base to trimming and J lost 5 bases; unmatched junction nucleotides: 7. From germline, CDR1 is SGHVS and CDR2 FQNEAQ. This CDR3 is built from 15 residues. The CDR3 DNA reads TGTGCCAGCAGCTTAGTTCGCGGGGAGGGGGAGACCCAGTACTTC. It translates to CASSLVRGEGETQYF.

The V gene is TRBV5-4, the J gene TRBJ2-7; 7 bases agree with TRBD1. Germline V gene sequence: CDR1 SGHNT, CDR2 YYREEE (reference sequence). The CDR3 totals 13 residues. The V gene end was trimmed by 4 bases and the J gene end by 4 bases; junction bases not matched to a gene: 5. In nucleotides, the CDR3 is TGTGCCAGCAGCACGAAACAGGGGTACGAGCAGTACTTC. The encoded protein is CASSTKQGYEQYF.

This CDR3 reads CASSEGQGLGSPLHF. The DNA for the CDR3 is TGCGCCAGCAGTGAGGGACAGGGTCTCGGTTCACCCCTCCACTTT. V and J are TRBV10-2 and TRBJ1-6, with 8 bases that match TRBD1. The V gene's germline CDR1 is WSHSY and CDR2 SAAADI. Losses at the gene ends were 2 bases for V and 9 bases for J; bases not matched to a gene: 6. This CDR3 region has 15 residues.

This chain links TRBV4-3 with TRBJ2-5; 10 nucleotides match TRBD1. CDR3 length equals 14 residues. The ends lost 4 bases at V and 3 bases at J; junction bases unmatched: 2. Germline assignment: CDR1 LGHNA and CDR2 YSLEER. The CDR3 reads CASSPGTGEETQYF. The DNA of the CDR3 is TGCGCCAGCAGCCCCGGGACAGGGGAAGAGACCCAGTACTTC.

The chain combines TRBV7-2 with TRBJ2-1, with 11 bases identical to TRBD2. Germline V gives CDR1 SGHTA, CDR2 FQGNSA. This CDR3 region has 15 residues. The J segment lost 4 bases and the V segment lost 5 bases, leaving 4 bases of the junction unmatched. CDR3 DNA sequence: TGTGCCAGCAGCACCCGACTAGCGGGGTACAATGAGCAGTTCTTC. The encoded protein is CASSTRLAGYNEQFF.

A remark on this clone: At one boundary the junction diverges from the germline segment, which might be a read error. This chain connects TRBV7-7 to TRBJ2-1, with D possibly being TRBD1 (6 bases). The CDR3 is 12 amino acids. CDR1 is SSHAT, CDR2 FNYEAQ, per germline (reference sequence). CDR3 bases: TGTGCTAGCAGCTCAGGGGATAATGAGCAGTTCTTC. This sequence encodes CASSSGDNEQFF.

This chain's CDR3 is CARSFAGAGNTIYF. The CDR3 region has the DNA TGTGCCAGAAGCTTCGCAGGGGCAGGAAACACCATATATTTT. This chain links TRBV7-5 with TRBJ1-3; no check of the table's D call, TRBD1, against the DNA was made. TRBV7-5 is flagged as a pseudogene. The CDR3 covers 14 residues.

The chain combines TRBV5-1 with TRBJ2-5; TRBD2 aligns across 8 bases. V lost 4 bases to trimming and J lost 3 bases; unmatched junction nucleotides: 5. The CDR3 is made up of 14 amino acids. Germline-derived CDR1 and CDR2 are SGHRS and YFSETQ. CDR3 DNA sequence: TGCGCCAGCAGCCTCGGGGGGGCCGAAGAGACCCAGTACTTC. The encoded protein is CASSLGGAEETQYF.

The chain couples TRBV28 to TRBJ2-7; 13 positions match TRBD2. Germline V gene sequence: CDR1 MDHEN, CDR2 SYDVKM. CDR3 size: 15 residues. V was clipped by 6 bases and J by 6 bases; unmatched bases: 8. The CDR3, as DNA: TGTGCCAGCAGGCAGGGACTAGCGGGACTCCGCGAGCAGTACTTC. Its protein is CASRQGLAGLREQYF.

The chain links TRBV30 to TRBJ1-2; 7 bases fit TRBD1. The germline V gene has CDR1 GTSNPN and CDR2 SVGIG (reference sequence). This CDR3 comprises 13 residues. The J segment lost 3 bases and the V segment lost 2 bases, leaving 3 bases of the junction unmatched. The CDR3 loop is CAWSPTGDYGYTF. The CDR3 coding sequence is TGTGCCTGGAGTCCCACAGGGGACTATGGCTACACCTTC.

The chain carries TRBV27 and TRBJ2-7, with D possibly matching TRBD1 (6 bases). This CDR3 has 12 residues. Per germline, CDR1 MNHEY and CDR2 SMNVEV (reference sequence). The V gene lost 0 bases and the J gene lost 6 bases, with 6 bases spanning the gap. CDR3: CASSLSGGEQYF. CDR3 nucleotides: TGTGCCAGCAGTTTATCAGGGGGCGAGCAGTACTTC.

The chain is built from TRBV20-1 and TRBJ2-7; TRBD1 is a possible D gene (6 bases). Germline V gives CDR1 DFQATT, CDR2 SNEGSKA (reference sequence). The CDR3 length is 11 residues. V was clipped by 7 bases and J by 6 bases, with 13 bases between them. The CDR3 is CSVTGLVEQYF. CDR3 nucleotide sequence: TGCAGTGTAACAGGGCTGGTCGAGCAGTACTTC.

The V gene is TRBV11-2, the J gene TRBJ1-1; no clear D gene. CDR1 is SGHAT and CDR2 is FQNNGV in the germline V gene. The CDR3 loop spans 14 amino acids. V lost 6 bases to trimming and J lost 1 base, with 12 bases between them. CDR3 DNA: TGTGCCAGCAGTACCCGCCGGGAGAACACTGAAGCTTTCTTT. Encoded protein: CASSTRRENTEAFF.